The 29 T cell receptor beta chains below all came from one sample that was sequenced in a study of CD8+ T cells in alopecia areata. Following RNA extraction, reverse transcription yielded cDNA that acted as the sequencing template. Profiled with immunoSEQ multiplex PCR; TCRdb holds only in-frame clones, not every one. The repertoire includes 80,000 to 100,000 clones, roughly 42% of them detected once, and around 0.8% sits in the top ten. The sample was CD4+ T cells sorted from blood. The receptors were gathered from a human donor with alopecia areata.

This clone is categorized as medium-sized (0.01 to 0.1%). The chain links TRBV14 to TRBJ2-1; 13 bases map to TRBD2. CDR1 and CDR2 from the germline V gene are SGHDN and FVKESK. This CDR3 has 17 residues. Trimming took 4 bases from V and 7 from J; bases not matched to a gene: 10. CDR3 DNA sequence: TGTGCCAGCAGCCCTACTAGCGGGGGGGCCATAATGAATGAGCAGTTCTTC. Translating it yields CASSPTSGGAIMNEQFF.

The CDR3 sequence: CASSIQRSRTNTGELFF. DNA for the CDR3: TGTGCCAGCAGCATCCAAAGGTCACGGACGAACACCGGGGAGCTGTTTTTT. The chain is built from TRBV11-2 and TRBJ2-2; no firm D call. CDR3 length: 17 amino acids. V lost 5 bases to trimming and J lost 0 bases, with 16 bases between them. Germline assignment: CDR1 SGHAT and CDR2 FQNNGV.

Details on this clone: Other nucleotide sequences in the sample specify the same CDR3. The chain joins TRBV29-1 to TRBJ1-1; D might be TRBD1 (6 bases). From germline, CDR1 is SQVTM and CDR2 ANQGSEA. Trimming left V 4 bases short and J 2 bases short, with 11 bases between. The CDR3 spans 13 residues. In DNA form, the CDR3 reads TGCAGCGTTGGCCGACAGGCTAACACTGAAGCTTTCTTT. It yields the protein CSVGRQANTEAFF.

For this clone: The sample carries other DNA sequences with the same CDR3. This chain uses TRBV30 with TRBJ2-3, with D unresolved. This CDR3 region has 12 residues. Germline lookup yields CDR1 GTSNPN and CDR2 SVGIG (reference sequence). The V gene lost 3 bases and the J gene lost 0 bases, with 4 bases spanning the gap. CDR3 DNA: TGTGCCTGGAGCCCGAGCACAGATACGCAGTATTTT. Protein: CAWSPSTDTQYF.

This clone appeared a few times. The chain links TRBV29-1 to TRBJ2-4; 7 bases are shared with TRBD1. This CDR3 spans 12 amino acids. CDR1 is SQVTM and CDR2 is ANQGSEA in the germline V gene. Trimming at V came to 7 bases and at J to 3 bases, leaving 3 bases not matched to a gene. The CDR3 coding sequence is TGCAGCGCTTGGGACAGCAAAAACATTCAGTACTTC. Amino acid sequence: CSAWDSKNIQYF. Complete variable domain (other parts from reference TRBV29-1 and TRBJ2-4): SAVISQKPSRDICQRGTSLTIQCQVDSQVTMMFWYRQQPGQSLTLIATANQGSEATYESGFVIDKFPISRPNLTFSTLTVSNMSPEDSSIYLCSAWDSKNIQYFGAGTRLSVL.

The chain links TRBV30 to TRBJ2-3; no definite D call. CDR1 and CDR2 (germline): GTSNPN, SVGIG (reference sequence). There are 12 residues in the CDR3. V was shortened by 2 bases and J by 2 bases, with 5 bases between the two germline ends. CDR3 loop: CAWSSNTDTQYF. DNA of the CDR3: TGTGCCTGGAGTTCGAACACAGATACGCAGTATTTT.

A single count supports this clone. DNA for the CDR3: TGTGCCAGCAGCTTAGGGCTTCCCTCTTCCGATACGCAGTATTTT. Translation gives CASSLGLPSSDTQYF. The chain carries TRBV7-6 and TRBJ2-3; no clear D. This CDR3 contains 15 residues. The germline gives CDR1 SGHVS, CDR2 FNYEAQ. Trimming pared 1 base from V and 6 bases from J, leaving 14 bases between.

Remarks on this clone: Other nucleotide sequences in the sample specify the same CDR3. This chain joins TRBV2 and TRBJ2-7; the match to TRBD1 covers 7 bases. In germline, CDR1 is SNHLY, CDR2 FYNNEI. The ends lost 4 bases at V and 4 bases at J; junction bases unmatched: 1. The CDR3 contains 12 residues. The CDR3 DNA is TGTGCCAGCAGTGGACAGGGTTACGAGCAGTACTTC. The encoded protein is CASSGQGYEQYF.

This clone showed up just a few times. The rearrangement links TRBV2 to TRBJ1-5; unclear D gene. The CDR3 length is 13 residues. Trimming left V 7 bases short and J 0 bases short, with 7 bases between. Germline V lookup: CDR1 SNHLY, CDR2 FYNNEI. This CDR3 is CASTQNSNQPQHF. In nucleotides, the CDR3 is TGTGCCAGCACCCAGAATAGCAATCAGCCCCAGCATTTT.

The chain is built from TRBV18 and TRBJ2-7; TRBD1 matches at 9 bases. V shed 4 bases, J shed 3 bases, and the junction held 4 bases outside the gene matches. This CDR3 is 14 amino acids long. The germline CDR1 and CDR2 sequences are KGHSH and LQKENI. CDR3 amino acids: CASSLTGQGYEQYF. CDR3 nucleotide sequence: TGTGCCAGCTCACTGACGGGACAGGGCTACGAGCAGTACTTC.

CDR3 loop: CSAGTGSTQYF. CDR3 bases: TGCAGCGCTGGGACAGGTTCGACCCAGTACTTC. The J gene is TRBJ2-5, the V gene TRBV29-1; 8 positions match TRBD1. The CDR3 is 11 amino acids. Germline CDR1 and CDR2: SQVTM and ANQGSEA. The J segment lost 7 bases and the V segment lost 7 bases, leaving 5 bases of the junction unmatched.

The chain couples TRBV29-1 to TRBJ2-2; D not certain. Trimming removed 6 bases at V and 4 bases at J, with 15 bases between. Germline V CDR1 and CDR2: SQVTM, ANQGSEA. This CDR3 has 14 residues. The CDR3 loop is CSVQVGGSTGELFF. CDR3 bases: TGCAGCGTCCAGGTGGGCGGCTCCACCGGGGAGCTGTTTTTT.

This clone was observed a few times. The chain uses TRBV4-3 and TRBJ2-7; D might be TRBD1 or TRBD2, each matching 5 bases. This CDR3 spans 15 amino acids. Germline loops: CDR1 LGHNA, CDR2 YSLEER. V was trimmed by 0 bases and J by 5 bases, leaving 14 bases between them. The CDR3 loop is CASSQDGGLGDEQYF. The DNA of the CDR3 is TGCGCCAGCAGCCAAGATGGTGGGTTGGGGGACGAGCAGTACTTC.

The rearrangement joins TRBV29-1 to TRBJ2-5; D is ambiguous. The germline V gene encodes CDR1 SQVTM and CDR2 ANQGSEA. V lost 4 bases to trimming and J lost 5 bases, with 11 bases between them. The CDR3 is 12 amino acids. CDR3 region: CSVAWLGETQYF. DNA for the CDR3: TGCAGCGTTGCTTGGCTGGGGGAGACCCAGTACTTC.

The table lists this clone with a count of one. The chain joins TRBV7-8 to TRBJ2-7, with 14 bases matching TRBD2. The length of the CDR3 is 15 residues. Germline values: CDR1 SGHVS, CDR2 FQNEAQ. V dropped 5 bases and J dropped 4; count of bases not matched to a gene: 4. CDR3 in DNA: TGTGCCAGCAGCGGACGACTAGCGGGAGGGTACGAGCAGTACTTC. It specifies CASSGRLAGGYEQYF.

V gene TRBV29-1 combines with J gene TRBJ1-1, with a possible D match to TRBD1 (5 bases). CDR1 and CDR2 from the germline V gene are SQVTM and ANQGSEA. The V end lost 4 bases, the J end lost 5 bases, and 14 bases lay between the germline ends. The CDR3 loop spans 13 amino acids. The CDR3 region is CSVVTQEGTEAFF. CDR3 bases: TGCAGCGTTGTTACCCAGGAGGGGACTGAAGCTTTCTTT.

This rearrangement joins TRBV29-1 to TRBJ1-1; TRBD1 agrees at 7 bases. Looked up from germline, CDR1 is SQVTM and CDR2 is ANQGSEA. The J segment lost 6 bases and the V segment lost 4 bases, leaving 8 bases of the junction unmatched. The CDR3 sequence is 13 residues long. DNA for the CDR3: TGCAGCGTTGTAGGAGGGGGCAGGGCTGAAGCTTTCTTT. It translates to CSVVGGGRAEAFF.

V usage is TRBV15 and J usage is TRBJ2-2; D gene uncertain. V was shortened by 0 bases and J by 7 bases, with 6 bases between the two germline ends. CDR1 LNHNV and CDR2 YYDKDF come from the germline V gene (reference sequence). This CDR3 has 13 amino acids. CDR3 nucleotide sequence: TGTGCCACCAGCAGAGATCCGAACGGGGAGCTGTTTTTT. This translates into CATSRDPNGELFF.

The chain is built from TRBV30 and TRBJ2-1; 10 nucleotides line up with TRBD1. Losses at the gene ends were 8 bases for V and 7 bases for J; bases not matched to a gene: 20. Germline V lookup: CDR1 GTSNPN, CDR2 SVGIG (reference sequence). The CDR3 extends over 17 amino acids. The CDR3, as DNA: TGTGCCGGACAGGGGGACTATTGGAGTGACGGTTTAAATGAGCAGTTCTTC. It translates to CAGQGDYWSDGLNEQFF.

V and J are TRBV29-1 and TRBJ2-7, with D perhaps TRBD1 (6 bases). The ends were cut back, 4 bases at V and 5 bases at J, with 12 bases in the middle. CDR1 is SQVTM, CDR2 ANQGSEA, per germline. CDR3 length: 12 residues. The CDR3 sequence is CSVVAGDHEQYF. In DNA, the CDR3 is TGCAGCGTTGTAGCAGGGGATCACGAGCAGTACTTC.

The genes are TRBV30 and TRBJ1-1; D remains ambiguous. The V and J ends lost 0 bases and 7 bases respectively, with 6 bases between them. The CDR3 has 11 residues. Germline loops: CDR1 GTSNPN, CDR2 SVGIG (reference sequence). The CDR3 protein is CAWSVRFEAFF. In DNA form, the CDR3 reads TGTGCCTGGAGTGTACGATTTGAAGCTTTCTTT.

The chain recombines TRBV5-1 with TRBJ2-6; 8 nucleotides agree with TRBD2. Germline assignment: CDR1 SGHRS and CDR2 YFSETQ. The CDR3 sequence is 17 residues long. Unmatched junction bases numbered 4, after V lost 1 base and J lost 1 base. CDR3 nucleotides: TGCGCCAGCAGCTTGACGGGAGGGTTTTCTGGGGCCAACGTCCTGACTTTC. Protein sequence: CASSLTGGFSGANVLTF.

The chain carries TRBV5-1 and TRBJ2-7, with D maybe TRBD1 (6 bases). There are 13 residues in the CDR3. V lost 3 bases to trimming and J lost 6 bases, with 13 bases between them. Looked up from germline, CDR1 is SGHRS and CDR2 is YFSETQ. The CDR3 reads CASSSRTEAEQYF. CDR3 nucleotide sequence: TGCGCCAGCAGCTCGCGGACAGAGGCCGAGCAGTACTTC.

V and J are TRBV11-3 and TRBJ2-3; D uncertain. The CDR3 length is 13 residues. Germline CDR1 is SGHNT and CDR2 is YENEEA. V lost 3 bases and J lost 2, with 6 bases in between. CDR3 nucleotide sequence: TGTGCCAGCAGCTTGGACCTCACAGATACGCAGTATTTT. This translates into CASSLDLTDTQYF.

The chain combines TRBV19 with TRBJ1-5; D not resolved. CDR1 and CDR2 from the germline V gene are LNHDA and SQIVND (reference sequence). Trimming took 5 bases from V and 7 from J, leaving 12 bases between them. The CDR3 consists of 13 residues. The CDR3 region has the DNA TGTGCCAGTAGTCGCCAAGATCGGCAGCCCCAGCATTTT. Protein sequence: CASSRQDRQPQHF.

Notes on this clone: The junction differs from germline at one of its ends, possibly a read error. The V and J genes are TRBV11-2 and TRBJ2-3; possibly TRBD2 for D (5 bases). The CDR3 runs to 12 residues. Germline V gives CDR1 SGHAT, CDR2 FQNNGV. Here the CDR3 DNA reads TGTGCCAGCAGCAATCCCGGCGGGCGCAGACTTTTT. It codes for CASSNPGGRRLF.

V is TRBV7-6 and J is TRBJ1-2; maybe TRBD1 (5 bases). Deletions cut 2 bases from V and 6 bases from J, with 10 bases between. The CDR3 contains 13 residues. Germline values: CDR1 SGHVS, CDR2 FNYEAQ. In DNA, the CDR3 is TGTGCCAGCAGCTTATCAGGGTTGGATGGCTACACCTTC. Translating it yields CASSLSGLDGYTF.

The chain carries TRBV4-1 and TRBJ1-6; 8 nucleotides line up with TRBD1. After removal of 3 bases from V and 3 bases from J, the junction contained 4 bases not matched to a gene. This CDR3 comprises 16 residues. Germline V gene data show CDR1 as MGHRA and CDR2 as YSYEKL. This CDR3 is CASSQETGVYNSPLHF. CDR3 DNA: TGCGCCAGCAGCCAGGAGACAGGGGTCTATAATTCACCCCTCCACTTT.

This clone was seen a few times. The chain links TRBV29-1 to TRBJ1-2; D is perhaps TRBD1 (6 bases). The CDR3 has 12 residues. Germline V gives CDR1 SQVTM, CDR2 ANQGSEA. V was clipped by 3 bases and J by 8 bases, with 13 bases between them. CDR3 nucleotides: TGCAGCGTTGACAGGGGAAGGGGCGGCTACACCTTC. Translation gives CSVDRGRGGYTF.